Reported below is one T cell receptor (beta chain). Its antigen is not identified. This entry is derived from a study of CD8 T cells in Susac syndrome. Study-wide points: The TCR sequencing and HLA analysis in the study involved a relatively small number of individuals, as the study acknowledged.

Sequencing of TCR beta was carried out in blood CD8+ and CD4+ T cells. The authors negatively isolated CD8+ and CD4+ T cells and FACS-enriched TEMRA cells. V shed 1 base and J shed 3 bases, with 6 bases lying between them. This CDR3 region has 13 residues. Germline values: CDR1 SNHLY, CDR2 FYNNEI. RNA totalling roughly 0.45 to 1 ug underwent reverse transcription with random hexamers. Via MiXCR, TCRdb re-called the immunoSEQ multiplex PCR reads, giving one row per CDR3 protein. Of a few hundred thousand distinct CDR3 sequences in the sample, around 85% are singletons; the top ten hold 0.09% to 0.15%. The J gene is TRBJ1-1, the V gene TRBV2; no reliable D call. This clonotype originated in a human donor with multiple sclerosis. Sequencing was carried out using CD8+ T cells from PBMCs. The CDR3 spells CASSEGGYTEAFF. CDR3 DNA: TGTGCCAGCAGTGAAGGAGGATACACTGAAGCTTTCTTT. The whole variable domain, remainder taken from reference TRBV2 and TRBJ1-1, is EPEVTQTPSHQVTQMGQEVILRCVPISNHLYFYWYRQILGQKVEFLVSFYNNEISEKSEIFDDQFSVERPDGSNFTLKIRSTKLEDSAMYFCASSEGGYTEAFFGQGTRLTVV.